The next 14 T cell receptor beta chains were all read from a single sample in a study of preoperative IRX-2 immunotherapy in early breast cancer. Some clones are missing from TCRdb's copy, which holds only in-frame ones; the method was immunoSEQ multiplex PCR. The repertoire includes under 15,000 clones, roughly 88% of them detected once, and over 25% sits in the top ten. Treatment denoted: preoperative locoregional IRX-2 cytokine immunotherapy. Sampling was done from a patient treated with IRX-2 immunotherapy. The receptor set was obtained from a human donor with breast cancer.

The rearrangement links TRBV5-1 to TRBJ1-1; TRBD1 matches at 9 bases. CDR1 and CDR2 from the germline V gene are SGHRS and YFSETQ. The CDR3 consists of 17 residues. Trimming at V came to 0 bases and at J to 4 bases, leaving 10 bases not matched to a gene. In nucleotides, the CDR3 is TGCGCCAGCAGCTTGGCCCGCGGGACAGGGTCGGCCACTGAAGCTTTCTTT. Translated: CASSLARGTGSATEAFF. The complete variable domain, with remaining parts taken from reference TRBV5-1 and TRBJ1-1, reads KAGVTQTPRYLIKTRGQQVTLSCSPISGHRSVSWYQQTPGQGLQFLFEYFSETQRNKGNFPGRFSGRQFSNSRSEMNVSTLELGDSALYLCASSLARGTGSATEAFFGQGTRLTVV.

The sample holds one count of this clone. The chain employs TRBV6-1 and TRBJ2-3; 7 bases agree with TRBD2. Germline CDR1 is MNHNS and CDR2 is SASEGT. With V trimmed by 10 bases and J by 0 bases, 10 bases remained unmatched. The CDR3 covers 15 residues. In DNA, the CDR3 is TGTGCCATAGTGGGCAGCGGGGCTAGCACAGATACGCAGTATTTT. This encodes CAIVGSGASTDTQYF.

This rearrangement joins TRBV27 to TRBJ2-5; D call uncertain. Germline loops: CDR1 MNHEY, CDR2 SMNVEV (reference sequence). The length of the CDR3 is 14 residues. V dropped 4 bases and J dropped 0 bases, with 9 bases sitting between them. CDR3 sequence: CASSSPENQETQYF. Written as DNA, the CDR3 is TGTGCCAGCAGTTCACCCGAAAACCAAGAGACCCAGTACTTC.

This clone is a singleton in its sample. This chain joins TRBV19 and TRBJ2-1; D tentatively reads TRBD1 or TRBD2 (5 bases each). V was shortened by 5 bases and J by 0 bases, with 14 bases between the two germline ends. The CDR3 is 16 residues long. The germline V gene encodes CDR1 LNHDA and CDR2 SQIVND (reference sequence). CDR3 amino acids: CASSRGTVSSYNEQFF. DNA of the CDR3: TGTGCCAGTAGTCGAGGGACGGTGTCCTCCTACAATGAGCAGTTCTTC. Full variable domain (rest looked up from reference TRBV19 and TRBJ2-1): DGGITQSPKYLFRKEGQNVTLSCEQNLNHDAMYWYRQDPGQGLRLIYYSQIVNDFQKGDIAEGYSVSREKKESFPLTVTSAQKNPTAFYLCASSRGTVSSYNEQFFGPGTRLTVL.

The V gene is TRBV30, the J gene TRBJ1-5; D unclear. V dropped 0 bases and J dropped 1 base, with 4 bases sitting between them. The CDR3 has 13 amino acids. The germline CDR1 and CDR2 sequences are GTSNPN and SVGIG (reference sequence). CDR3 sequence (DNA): TGTGCCTGGAGTGTACGCAGCAATCAGCCCCAGCATTTT. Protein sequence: CAWSVRSNQPQHF. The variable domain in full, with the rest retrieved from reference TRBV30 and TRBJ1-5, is SQTIHQWPATLVQPVGSPLSLECTVEGTSNPNLYWYRQAAGRGLQLLFYSVGIGQISSEVPQNLSASRPQDRQFILSSKKLLLSDSGFYLCAWSVRSNQPQHFGDGTRLSIL.

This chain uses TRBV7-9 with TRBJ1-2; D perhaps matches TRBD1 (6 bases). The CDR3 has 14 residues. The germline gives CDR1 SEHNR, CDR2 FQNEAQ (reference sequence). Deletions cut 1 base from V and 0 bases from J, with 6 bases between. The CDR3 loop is CASSLEGANYGYTF. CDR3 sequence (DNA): TGTGCCAGCAGCTTAGAGGGGGCTAACTATGGCTACACCTTC.

CDR3 DNA: TGTGCCAGCAGTGAACCCGGGACAGGGGATGGCTACACCTTC. The encoded protein is CASSEPGTGDGYTF. The chain links TRBV28 to TRBJ1-2; 10 nucleotides line up with TRBD1. Trimming cost V 5 bases and J 6 bases; bases outside gene matches: 6. Germline-derived CDR1 and CDR2 are MDHEN and SYDVKM. The CDR3 sequence is 14 residues long.

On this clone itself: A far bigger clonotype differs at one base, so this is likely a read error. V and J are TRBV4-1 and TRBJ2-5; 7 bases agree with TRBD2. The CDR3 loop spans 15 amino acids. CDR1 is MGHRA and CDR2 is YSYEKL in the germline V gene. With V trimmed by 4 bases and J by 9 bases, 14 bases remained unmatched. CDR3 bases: TGCGCCAGCAGCCCAGAAGCTAGCCCCCGGGAGGCCCAGTACTTC. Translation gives CASSPEASPREAQYF.

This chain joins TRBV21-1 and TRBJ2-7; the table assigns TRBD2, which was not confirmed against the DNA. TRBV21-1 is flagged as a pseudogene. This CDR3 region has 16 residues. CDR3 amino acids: CASKRGVAGDVYEQYV. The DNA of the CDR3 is TGTGCCAGTAAAAGGGGGGTAGCGGGGGATGTGTACGAGCAGTACGTC.

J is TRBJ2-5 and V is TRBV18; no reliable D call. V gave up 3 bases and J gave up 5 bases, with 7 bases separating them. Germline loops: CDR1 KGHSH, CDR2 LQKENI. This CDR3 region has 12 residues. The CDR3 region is CASSPRFETQYF. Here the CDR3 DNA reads TGTGCCAGCTCACCCAGGTTTGAGACCCAGTACTTC. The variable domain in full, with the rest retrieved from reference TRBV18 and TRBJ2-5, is NAGVMQNPRHLVRRRGQEARLRCSPMKGHSHVYWYRQLPEEGLKFMVYLQKENIIDESGMPKERFSAEFPKEGPSILRIQQVVRGDSAAYFCASSPRFETQYFGPGTRLLVL.

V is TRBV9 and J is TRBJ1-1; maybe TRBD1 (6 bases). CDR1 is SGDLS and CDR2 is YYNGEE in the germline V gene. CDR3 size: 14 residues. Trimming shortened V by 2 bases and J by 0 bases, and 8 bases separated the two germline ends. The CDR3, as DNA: TGTGCCAGCAGCGTGAGGGGGGTGAACACTGAAGCTTTCTTT. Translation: CASSVRGVNTEAFF.

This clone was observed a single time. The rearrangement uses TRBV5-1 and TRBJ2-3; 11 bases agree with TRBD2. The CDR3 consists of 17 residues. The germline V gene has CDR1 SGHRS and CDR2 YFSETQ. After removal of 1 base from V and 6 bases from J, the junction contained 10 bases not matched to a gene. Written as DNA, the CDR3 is TGCGCCAGCAGCTTGTCGCGGCTAGCGGGGGGCCAGGATACGCAGTATTTT. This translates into CASSLSRLAGGQDTQYF.

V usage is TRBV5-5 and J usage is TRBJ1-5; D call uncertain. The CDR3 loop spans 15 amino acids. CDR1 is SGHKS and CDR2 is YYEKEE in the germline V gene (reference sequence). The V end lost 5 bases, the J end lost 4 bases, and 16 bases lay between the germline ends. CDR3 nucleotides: TGTGCCAGCAGTCTAGGGAGAGGGCTTAATCAGCCCCAGCATTTT. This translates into CASSLGRGLNQPQHF.

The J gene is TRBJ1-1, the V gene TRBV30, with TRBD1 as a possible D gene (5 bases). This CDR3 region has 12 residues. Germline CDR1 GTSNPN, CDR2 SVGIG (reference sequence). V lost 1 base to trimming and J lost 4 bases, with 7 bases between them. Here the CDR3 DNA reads TGTGCCTGGAGTGGGGGGGGCACTGAAGCTTTCTTT. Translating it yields CAWSGGGTEAFF.